Listed here is a single T cell receptor beta chain. No antigen is known for it. This entry comes from a study of OX40 agonist ivuxolimab in advanced cancers. Study results and limitations: Expanded clones belonging to CD8+ T cells outnumbered, on average, those of CD4+.

The method was immunoSEQ multiplex PCR; TCRdb's version includes in-frame clones alone and lacks a portion of them. Among around 76,000 clones, roughly 90% were seen once, and the ten largest hold 2.8%. Losses at the gene ends were 8 bases for V and 3 bases for J; bases not matched to a gene: 6. The CDR3 loop spans 13 amino acids. Germline CDR1 SNHLY, CDR2 FYNNEI. The sequencing here drew on CD4+ or CD8+ T cells sorted from blood, taken in a trial of the OX40 agonist ivuxolimab. The rearrangement links TRBV2 to TRBJ2-7; 8 positions agree with TRBD1. The clonotype originates from an adult with an advanced solid tumor such as melanoma, head and neck, liver or kidney cancer. The CDR3 loop reads CASAGTGGYEQYF. The CDR3 DNA reads as TGTGCCAGCGCGGGGACAGGTGGCTACGAGCAGTACTTC.